This passage covers 7 T cell receptor beta chains from one sample sequenced in a study of cytomegalovirus exposure and HLA in healthy donors. Amplification used 60 Vbeta primers and 13 Jbeta primers. Some clones are missing from TCRdb's copy, which holds only in-frame ones; the method was immunoSEQ multiplex PCR. The sample records approximately 160,000 clones, about 79% being singletons. Material: PBMCs. The receptor source for this set is a male donor in good health and CMV-seronegative.

The rearrangement joins TRBV5-6 to TRBJ2-1; D unresolved. CDR3 length: 15 residues. In germline, CDR1 is SGHDT, CDR2 YYEEEE. Trimming took 1 base from V and 1 from J, leaving 9 bases between them. This chain's CDR3 is CASSLQQLSYNEQFF. The CDR3 coding sequence is TGTGCCAGCAGCTTGCAACAGCTTTCCTACAATGAGCAGTTCTTC.

This rearrangement joins TRBV6-5 to TRBJ1-2, with a possible D match to TRBD1 (5 bases). Trimming shortened V by 5 bases and J by 3 bases, and 16 bases separated the two germline ends. This CDR3 is 15 amino acids long. The germline CDR1 and CDR2 sequences are MNHEY and SVGAGI. The chain's CDR3 is CASSRQRLGDYGYTF. The CDR3, as DNA: TGTGCCAGCAGTCGACAGCGCCTGGGTGACTATGGCTACACCTTC.

The CDR3 nucleotides read TGTGCCAGCAGTGATGGACAGGGTGGTGGGGTCTACACCTTC. Translated: CASSDGQGGGVYTF. This sequence joins TRBV6-1 and TRBJ1-2; 8 nucleotides align to TRBD1. This CDR3 is 14 amino acids long. Germline CDR1 is MNHNS and CDR2 is SASEGT. Trimming took 3 bases from V and 10 from J; bases not matched to a gene: 10.

This sequence joins TRBV4-1 and TRBJ2-2; the D gene is possibly TRBD2 (5 bases). This CDR3 region has 15 residues. The V gene lost 0 bases and the J gene lost 2 bases, with 7 bases spanning the gap. The germline V gene encodes CDR1 MGHRA and CDR2 YSYEKL. DNA of the CDR3: TGCGCCAGCAGCCAAGAGACTACCAACACCGGGGAGCTGTTTTTT. It specifies CASSQETTNTGELFF.

The V call is TRBV6-1, the J call TRBJ2-7, with a tentative D call TRBD1 (6 bases). CDR1 and CDR2 from the germline V gene are MNHNS and SASEGT. The V gene lost 0 bases and the J gene lost 2 bases, with 11 bases spanning the gap. This CDR3 is 15 amino acids long. This CDR3 reads CASSEASGAPYEQYF. CDR3 DNA: TGTGCCAGCAGTGAAGCGTCAGGGGCTCCCTACGAGCAGTACTTC.

With regard to this clone: The junction and the germline gene differ at one end; a read error may be behind it. The chain employs TRBV7-9 and TRBJ1-2; the match to TRBD1 covers 7 bases. The germline gives CDR1 SEHNR, CDR2 FQNEAQ (reference sequence). The CDR3 has 15 amino acids. The CDR3 protein is CSSSAADRAGYGYTF. The CDR3 bases are TGTTCCAGCAGCGCGGCAGACAGGGCGGGCTATGGCTACACCTTC.

This sequence joins TRBV7-6 and TRBJ1-1; possibly TRBD1 for D (5 bases). The length of the CDR3 is 15 residues. The germline V gene has CDR1 SGHVS and CDR2 FNYEAQ. V dropped 4 bases and J dropped 3 bases, with 15 bases sitting between them. CDR3 nucleotides: TGTGCCAGCAGCTCCCGACAGTTAGGGTACACTGAAGCTTTCTTT. Its translation is CASSSRQLGYTEAFF.